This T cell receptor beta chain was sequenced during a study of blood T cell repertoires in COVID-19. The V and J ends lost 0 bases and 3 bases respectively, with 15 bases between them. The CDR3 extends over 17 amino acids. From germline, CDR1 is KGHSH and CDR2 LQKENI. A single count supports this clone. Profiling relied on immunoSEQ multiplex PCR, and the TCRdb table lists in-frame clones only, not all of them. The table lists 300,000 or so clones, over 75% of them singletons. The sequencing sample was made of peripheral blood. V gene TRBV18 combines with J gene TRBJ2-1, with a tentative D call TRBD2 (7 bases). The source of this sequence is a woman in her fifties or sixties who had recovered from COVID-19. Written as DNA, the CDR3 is TGTGCCAGCTCACCACCGAGAGCGGGGACATTCTACAATGAGCAGTTCTTC. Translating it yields CASSPPRAGTFYNEQFF.